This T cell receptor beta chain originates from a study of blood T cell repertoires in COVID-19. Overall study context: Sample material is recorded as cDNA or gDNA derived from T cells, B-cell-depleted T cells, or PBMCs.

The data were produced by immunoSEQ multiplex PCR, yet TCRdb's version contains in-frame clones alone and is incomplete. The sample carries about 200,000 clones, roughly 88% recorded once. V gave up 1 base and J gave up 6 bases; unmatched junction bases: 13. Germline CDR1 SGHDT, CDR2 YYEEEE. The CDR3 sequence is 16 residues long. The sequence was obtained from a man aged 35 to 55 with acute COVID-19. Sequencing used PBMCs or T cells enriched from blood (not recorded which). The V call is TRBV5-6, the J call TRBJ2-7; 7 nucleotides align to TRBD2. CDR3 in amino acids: CASSLPFLGRAVEQYF. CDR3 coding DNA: TGTGCCAGCAGCTTGCCGTTTCTTGGGAGGGCCGTCGAGCAGTACTTC.